These T cell receptor beta chains were read from a single sample in a study of CD8+ T cells in alopecia areata. Profiling relied on immunoSEQ multiplex PCR, and the TCRdb table lists in-frame clones only, not all of them. The table records some 200,000 clones, around two fifths of them present only once. Here the sequenced sample was CD4+ T cells sorted from blood, taken between weeks 36 and 40, from a patient treated with tofacitinib. The receptors were gathered from a human donor with alopecia areata. Both conserved end residues are part of each CDR3. The D gene is left open where the match is weak. Clone sizes are given selectively: once, few, many, or a class where the clone is expanded.

D	V	J	size	DNA	CDR3
NA	TRBV19	TRBJ2-5	few	TGTGCCAGTAGTTCGGGAAGGGGAGTCGGAGAGACCCAGTACTTC	CASSSGRGVGETQYF
NA	TRBV2	TRBJ2-7	once	TGTGCCAGCAGTCGGGACATGGGATACGAGCAGTACTTC	CASSRDMGYEQYF
NA	TRBV7-9	TRBJ1-1	NA	TGTGCCAGCACCCCTGGGAGTGGGAACACTGAAGCTTTCTTT	CASTPGSGNTEAFF
TRBD1	TRBV30	TRBJ2-6	NA	TGTGCCTGGAAGGCAGGGGGATCCTCTGGGGCCAACGTCCTGACTTTC	CAWKAGGSSGANVLTF
TRBD2	TRBV30	TRBJ2-3	NA	TGTGCCTGGATCGTTGCTAGCGGGAGTCCCGATACGCAGTATTTT	CAWIVASGSPDTQYF
NA	TRBV30	TRBJ2-7	once	TGTGCCTGGAGTAAACGGGTCGGGACGACCGGTAGCTCCTACGAGCAGTACTTC	CAWSKRVGTTGSSYEQYF
NA	TRBV29-1	TRBJ2-3	NA	TGCAGCGTTGGACAGGGCACAGATACGCAGTATTTT	CSVGQGTDTQYF
TRBD2	TRBV11-2	TRBJ2-2	few	TGTGCCAGCAGCTCCCTAGCGGGAAAGACCGGGGAGCTGTTTTTT	CASSSLAGKTGELFF
TRBD2	TRBV30	TRBJ2-2	NA	TGTGCCTGGGGGACTAGCGGGAGGACCGGGGAGCTGTTTTTT	CAWGTSGRTGELFF
NA	TRBV7-8	TRBJ2-6	NA	TGTGCCAGCAGCTTAGCGGGGAGTGGGGCCAACGTCCTGACTTTC	CASSLAGSGANVLTF
TRBD1	TRBV7-9	TRBJ1-2	NA	TGTGCCAGCAGCGATAGGACAGGGAACTATGGCTACACCTTC	CASSDRTGNYGYTF
NA	TRBV27	TRBJ2-7	NA	TGTGCCAGCAGCGAACAGTGGGGGAAACTCTACGAGCAGTACTTC	CASSEQWGKLYEQYF
NA	TRBV4-1	TRBJ2-1	few	TGCGCCAGCAGCCAAGCCCCAGGGATGAAGGAGCAGTTCTTC	CASSQAPGMKEQFF
NA	TRBV10-3	TRBJ2-7	NA	TGTGCCATCAGTGATGTTTCCGAGCAGTACTTC	CAISDVSEQYF
TRBD2	TRBV29-1	TRBJ2-7	NA	TGCAGCGTCTCCTACAGGCTAGCGGGAGGGGAGCAGTACTTC	CSVSYRLAGGEQYF
TRBD2	TRBV13	TRBJ2-4	NA	TGTGCCAGCAGCCCAAGTGAGACTAGCCACCTAGCCAAAAACATTCAGTACTTC	CASSPSETSHLAKNIQYF
NA	TRBV7-2	TRBJ2-1	few	TGTGCCAGCAGCTTATCCCCTAGCGCACACAATGAGCAGTTCTTC	CASSLSPSAHNEQFF
NA	TRBV9	TRBJ2-2	NA	TGTGCCAGCAGCGTAGAAGGGAACACCGGGGAGCTGTTTTTT	CASSVEGNTGELFF
NA	TRBV5-1	TRBJ1-5	NA	TGCGCCAGCAGCTTGGAGGGGAGCAATCAGCCCCAGCATTTT	CASSLEGSNQPQHF
NA	TRBV15	TRBJ2-1	many	TGTGCCACCAGCAGAGACTGGGGGAGCTCCTACAATGAGCAGTTCTTC	CATSRDWGSSYNEQFF
NA	TRBV29-1	TRBJ2-3	NA	TGCAGCGTTGAGAGAAGGGTTGGGACAGATACGCAGTATTTT	CSVERRVGTDTQYF
TRBD1	TRBV29-1	TRBJ1-2	few	TGCAGCGCCCGGGACAGAACTAACTATGGCTACACCTTC	CSARDRTNYGYTF
NA	TRBV4-3	TRBJ2-7	NA	TGCGCCAGCAGCTCCGACGGGGAGGAGCAGTACTTC	CASSSDGEEQYF
NA	TRBV18	TRBJ1-5	few	TGTGCCAGCTCACCACAGGGTACTCAGCCCCAGCATTTT	CASSPQGTQPQHF
NA	TRBV29-1	TRBJ1-1	NA	TGCAGCGTTGAGGGGAACACTGAAGCTTTCTTT	CSVEGNTEAFF
NA	TRBV11-2	TRBJ2-1	few	TGTGCCAGCAGCTCCCCAGGGGAGCAGTTCTTC	CASSSPGEQFF
TRBD2	TRBV5-1	TRBJ2-5	NA	TGCGCCAGCACGCACGGGAGGACCGGGCAAGAGACCCAGTACTTC	CASTHGRTGQETQYF
NA	TRBV29-1	TRBJ2-1	NA	TGCAGCGTTGAAGCTTACAAACTAGCTCGCAATGAGCAGTTCTTC	CSVEAYKLARNEQFF
NA	TRBV30	TRBJ1-2	few	TGTGCCTGGAGTGTATCGGGAACCGGCTACACCTTC	CAWSVSGTGYTF
NA	TRBV27	TRBJ2-2	NA	TGTGCCAGCAGTTGGGGGACAACGAACACCGGGGAGCTGTTTTTT	CASSWGTTNTGELFF
NA	TRBV6-5	TRBJ1-2	NA	TGTGCCAGCAGTCGAATTCACCGCTATGGCTACACCTTC	CASSRIHRYGYTF
TRBD2	TRBV5-4	TRBJ2-1	few	TGTGCCAGCAGCGGGACCCCGGGACTAGGGGGCAATGAGCAGTTCTTC	CASSGTPGLGGNEQFF
TRBD1	TRBV30	TRBJ1-3	NA	TGTGCCTGGAGCCGACAGGGGGCGTTTGGAAACACCATATATTTT	CAWSRQGAFGNTIYF
NA	TRBV5-8	TRBJ2-3	few	TGTGCCAGCAGCCCTCCAGCAGGCAGCACAGATACGCAGTATTTT	CASSPPAGSTDTQYF
NA	TRBV6-1	TRBJ1-1	NA	TGTGCCAGCAGTGAACGGCACAAAAACACTGAAGCTTTCTTT	CASSERHKNTEAFF
NA	TRBV2	TRBJ2-5	NA	TGTGCCAGCAGTGTTGTAAGATCGGGAGAGACCCAGTACTTC	CASSVVRSGETQYF
NA	TRBV27	TRBJ1-2	once	TGTGCCAGCAGTTTATCGTCCGGGGTTAACTATGGCTACACCTTC	CASSLSSGVNYGYTF